Listed here is a single TCR beta chain. Its antigen is not known. Looked up from germline, CDR1 is MNHNY and CDR2 is SVGAGI (reference sequence). This CDR3 is 16 amino acids long. With 2 bases clipped from V and 2 bases from J, the junction kept 8 bases outside the gene matches. Some clones are missing from TCRdb's copy, which holds only in-frame ones; the method was immunoSEQ multiplex PCR. The sample has fewer than 600,000 clones, 70% to 80% seen once. The sample comes from a study of shared clonotypes between healthy human individuals. Study findings and constraints: Donors were few, which limited the genetic and exposure-history diversity represented.

The chain employs TRBV6-6 and TRBJ1-1; 7 bases line up with TRBD1. The material sequenced was PBMCs. This sequence was found in a middle-aged woman in good health. Some clones in this sample may be carry-over from other donors' samples. The CDR3 reads CASSYPPGQKNTEAFF. The CDR3 DNA sequence: TGTGCCAGCAGTTACCCACCGGGACAGAAAAACACTGAAGCTTTCTTT.